This T cell receptor (beta chain) was identified during a study of blood T cell repertoires in COVID-19. Across the study: PBMCs, B-cell-depleted T cells, or T cells were the source of the cDNA or gDNA that made up the material.

Some clones are missing from TCRdb's copy, which holds only in-frame ones; the method was immunoSEQ multiplex PCR. In the table there are around 280,000 clones, around nine tenths of which are singletons. Per germline, CDR1 LNHDA and CDR2 SQIVND (reference sequence). Between the trimmed V and J ends, which lost 7 bases and 4 bases, there was a span of 8 bases. This CDR3 contains 12 residues. In terms of age and location, participants ranged from about 18 to 95 years and lived in about 25 US areas. The study assigned cohorts using participant-reported clinical history. What the recovered Cohort 3 donors had was two negative PCRs, clearance, or symptom resolution. This clone was found once.

The sample consisted of PBMCs or T cells enriched from blood (not recorded which). The TCR comes from a woman between 40 and 50 years old who had recovered from COVID-19. The chain employs TRBV19 and TRBJ1-5; D call uncertain. CDR3: CASINQNQPQHF. CDR3 DNA: TGTGCCAGTATCAACCAGAATCAGCCCCAGCATTTT.